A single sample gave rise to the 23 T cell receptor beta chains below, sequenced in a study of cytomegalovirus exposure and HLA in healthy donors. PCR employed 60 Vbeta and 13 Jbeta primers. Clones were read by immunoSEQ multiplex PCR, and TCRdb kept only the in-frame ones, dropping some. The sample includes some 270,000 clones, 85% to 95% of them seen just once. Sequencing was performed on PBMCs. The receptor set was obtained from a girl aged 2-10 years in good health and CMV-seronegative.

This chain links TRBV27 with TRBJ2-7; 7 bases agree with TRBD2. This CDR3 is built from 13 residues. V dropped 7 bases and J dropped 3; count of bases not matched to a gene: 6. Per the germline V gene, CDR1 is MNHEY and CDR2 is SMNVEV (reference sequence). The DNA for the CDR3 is TGTGCCAGCAAGATGCGGGGGAACTACGAGCAGTACTTC. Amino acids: CASKMRGNYEQYF.

The CDR3 nucleotides read TGTGCCAGTAGACCGCCGGGGGGGCACTACGAGCAGTACTTC. Amino acids: CASRPPGGHYEQYF. This chain joins TRBV19 and TRBJ2-7; 8 bases are shared with TRBD2. This CDR3 is 14 amino acids long. The trim removed 6 bases at V and 3 bases at J, leaving 7 bases unmatched. Germline CDR1 and CDR2: LNHDA and SQIVND (reference sequence).

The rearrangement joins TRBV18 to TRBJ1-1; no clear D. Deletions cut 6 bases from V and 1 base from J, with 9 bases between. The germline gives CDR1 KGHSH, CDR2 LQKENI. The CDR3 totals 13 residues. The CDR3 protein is CASSLLRNTEAFF. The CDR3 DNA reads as TGTGCCAGCTCCCTCCTACGGAACACTGAAGCTTTCTTT.

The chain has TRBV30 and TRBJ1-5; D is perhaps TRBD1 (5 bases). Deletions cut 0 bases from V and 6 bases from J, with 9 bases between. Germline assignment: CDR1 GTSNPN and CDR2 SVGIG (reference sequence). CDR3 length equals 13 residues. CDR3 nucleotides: TGTGCCTGGAGTGTATCCGGGGGTCAGCCCCAGCATTTT. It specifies CAWSVSGGQPQHF.

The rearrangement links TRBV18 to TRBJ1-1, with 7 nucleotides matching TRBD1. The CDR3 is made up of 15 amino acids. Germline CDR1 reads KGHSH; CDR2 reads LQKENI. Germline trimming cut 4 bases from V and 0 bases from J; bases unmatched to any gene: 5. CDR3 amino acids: CASSLQGQMNTEAFF. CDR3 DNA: TGTGCCAGCTCACTCCAGGGACAGATGAACACTGAAGCTTTCTTT.

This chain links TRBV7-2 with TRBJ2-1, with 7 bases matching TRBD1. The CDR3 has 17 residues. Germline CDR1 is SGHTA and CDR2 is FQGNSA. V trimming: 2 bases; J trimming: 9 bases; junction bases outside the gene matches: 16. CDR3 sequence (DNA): TGTGCCAGCAGCTTAAGGGCAAATAAAGGGGGCGGCGGTGAGCAGTTCTTC. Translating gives CASSLRANKGGGGEQFF.

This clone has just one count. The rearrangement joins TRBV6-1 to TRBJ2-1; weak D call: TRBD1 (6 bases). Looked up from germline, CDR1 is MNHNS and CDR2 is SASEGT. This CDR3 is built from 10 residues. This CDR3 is CLTGYNEQFF. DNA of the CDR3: TGTCTTACAGGGTACAATGAGCAGTTCTTC.

The CDR3, as DNA: TGTGCCTGGACCCCCAGGGTATGGCAGGGGGAGGCTAACTATGGCTACACCTTC. Its translation is CAWTPRVWQGEANYGYTF. The chain is built from TRBV30 and TRBJ1-2; 7 nucleotides line up with TRBD1. Germline V gives CDR1 GTSNPN, CDR2 SVGIG (reference sequence). The CDR3 loop spans 18 amino acids. Trimming at V came to 4 bases and at J to 0 bases, leaving 17 bases not matched to a gene.

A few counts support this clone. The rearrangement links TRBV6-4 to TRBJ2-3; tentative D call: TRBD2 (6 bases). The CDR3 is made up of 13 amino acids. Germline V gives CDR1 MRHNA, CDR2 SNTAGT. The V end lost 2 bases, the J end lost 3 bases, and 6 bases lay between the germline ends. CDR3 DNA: TGTGCCAGCAGTGACCGGGAGACAGATACGCAGTATTTT. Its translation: CASSDRETDTQYF.

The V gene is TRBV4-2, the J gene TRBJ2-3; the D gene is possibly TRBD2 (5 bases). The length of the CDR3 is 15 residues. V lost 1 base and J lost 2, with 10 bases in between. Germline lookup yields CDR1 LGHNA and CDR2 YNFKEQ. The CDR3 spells CASSQAGEPTDTQYF. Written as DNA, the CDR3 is TGTGCCAGCAGCCAAGCCGGGGAGCCCACAGATACGCAGTATTTT.

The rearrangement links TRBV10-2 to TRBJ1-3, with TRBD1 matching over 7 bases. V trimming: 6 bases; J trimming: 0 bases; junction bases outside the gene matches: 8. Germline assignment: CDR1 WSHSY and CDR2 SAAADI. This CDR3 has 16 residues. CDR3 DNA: TGCGCCAGCAGGGAATGGGGACAGAGCTCTGGAAACACCATATATTTT. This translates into CASREWGQSSGNTIYF.

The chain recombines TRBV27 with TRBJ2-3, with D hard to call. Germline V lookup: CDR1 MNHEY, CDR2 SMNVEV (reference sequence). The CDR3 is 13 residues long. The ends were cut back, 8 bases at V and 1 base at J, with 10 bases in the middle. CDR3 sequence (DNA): TGTGCCAGCTCGGGTATCGGCACAGATACGCAGTATTTT. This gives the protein CASSGIGTDTQYF.

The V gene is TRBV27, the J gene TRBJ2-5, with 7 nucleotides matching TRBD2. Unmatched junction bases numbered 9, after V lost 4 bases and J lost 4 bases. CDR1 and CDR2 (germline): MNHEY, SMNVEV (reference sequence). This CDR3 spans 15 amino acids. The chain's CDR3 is CASSSSGVGSETQYF. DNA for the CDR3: TGTGCCAGCAGTTCAAGCGGGGTCGGTTCAGAGACCCAGTACTTC.

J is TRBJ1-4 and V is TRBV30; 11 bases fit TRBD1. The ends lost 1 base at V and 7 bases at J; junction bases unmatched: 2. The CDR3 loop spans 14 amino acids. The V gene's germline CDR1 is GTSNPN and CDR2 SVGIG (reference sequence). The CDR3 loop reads CAWSGDRGSEKLFF. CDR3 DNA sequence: TGTGCCTGGAGTGGGGACAGGGGGAGTGAAAAACTGTTTTTT.

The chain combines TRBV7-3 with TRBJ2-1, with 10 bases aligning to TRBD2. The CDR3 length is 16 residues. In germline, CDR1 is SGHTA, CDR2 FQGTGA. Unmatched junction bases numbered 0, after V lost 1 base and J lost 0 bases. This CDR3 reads CASSLKRGGSYNEQFF. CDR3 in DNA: TGTGCCAGCAGCTTAAAGCGGGGGGGCTCCTACAATGAGCAGTTCTTC.

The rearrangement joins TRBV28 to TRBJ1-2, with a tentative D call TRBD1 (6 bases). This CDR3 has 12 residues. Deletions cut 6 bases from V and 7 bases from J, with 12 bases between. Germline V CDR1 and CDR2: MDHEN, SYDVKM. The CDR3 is CASSLQGGGYTF. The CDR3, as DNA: TGTGCCAGCAGCTTACAAGGGGGTGGCTACACCTTC.

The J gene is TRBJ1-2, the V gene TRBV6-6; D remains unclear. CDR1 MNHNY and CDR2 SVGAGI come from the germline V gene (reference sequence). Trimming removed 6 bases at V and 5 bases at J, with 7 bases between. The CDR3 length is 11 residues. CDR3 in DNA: TGTGCCAGCAGCCACAAATATGGCTACACCTTC. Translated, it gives CASSHKYGYTF.

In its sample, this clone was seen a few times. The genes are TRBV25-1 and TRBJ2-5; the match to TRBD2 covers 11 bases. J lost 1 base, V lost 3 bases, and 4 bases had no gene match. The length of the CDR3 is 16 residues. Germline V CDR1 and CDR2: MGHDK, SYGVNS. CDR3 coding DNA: TGTGCCAGCAGTGATATAGCGGGAGGGACCCAAGAGACCCAGTACTTC. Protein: CASSDIAGGTQETQYF.

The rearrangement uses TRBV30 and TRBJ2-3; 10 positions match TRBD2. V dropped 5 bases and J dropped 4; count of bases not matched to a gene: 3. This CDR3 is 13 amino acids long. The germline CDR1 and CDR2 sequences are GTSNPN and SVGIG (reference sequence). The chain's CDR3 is CAWSSGSADTQYF. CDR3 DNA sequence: TGTGCCTGGTCTAGCGGGAGTGCAGATACGCAGTATTTT.

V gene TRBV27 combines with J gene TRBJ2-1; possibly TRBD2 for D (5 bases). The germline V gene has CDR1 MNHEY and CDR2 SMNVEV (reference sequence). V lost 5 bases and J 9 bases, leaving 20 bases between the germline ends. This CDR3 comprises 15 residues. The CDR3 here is CASSPRTLGSGEQFF. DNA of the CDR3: TGTGCCAGCAGTCCGCGGACTCTCGGCTCTGGTGAGCAGTTCTTC.

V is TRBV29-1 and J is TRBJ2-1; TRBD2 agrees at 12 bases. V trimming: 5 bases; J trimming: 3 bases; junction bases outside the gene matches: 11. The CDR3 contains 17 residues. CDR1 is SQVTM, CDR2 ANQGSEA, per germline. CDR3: CSVLLAGGGRVYNEQFF. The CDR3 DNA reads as TGCAGCGTTCTGCTAGCGGGAGGGGGACGTGTCTACAATGAGCAGTTCTTC.

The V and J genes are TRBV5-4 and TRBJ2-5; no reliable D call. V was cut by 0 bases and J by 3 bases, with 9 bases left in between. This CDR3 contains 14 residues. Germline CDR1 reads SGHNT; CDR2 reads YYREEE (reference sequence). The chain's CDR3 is CASSLGAYEETQYF. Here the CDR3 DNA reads TGTGCCAGCAGCTTGGGAGCGTACGAAGAGACCCAGTACTTC. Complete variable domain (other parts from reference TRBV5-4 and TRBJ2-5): ETGVTQSPTHLIKTRGQQVTLRCSSQSGHNTVSWYQQALGQGPQFIFQYYREEENGRGNFPPRFSGLQFPNYSSELNVNALELDDSALYLCASSLGAYEETQYFGPGTRLLVL.

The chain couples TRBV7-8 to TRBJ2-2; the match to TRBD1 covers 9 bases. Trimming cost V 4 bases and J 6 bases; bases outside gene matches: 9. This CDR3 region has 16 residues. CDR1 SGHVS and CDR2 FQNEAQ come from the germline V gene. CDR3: CASSSPRDRVSGELFF. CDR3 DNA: TGTGCCAGCAGCTCCCCCCGGGACAGGGTTTCCGGGGAGCTGTTTTTT.